In its sample, the clone carrying this TCR beta chain ranks as medium-sized. What it recognizes is unknown. TCRdb ran MiXCR on the reads and lists one entry per CDR3 protein. The sample has about 10,000 distinct CDR3 sequences, just over 20% seen once. This sample stems from a study of liver allograft versus peripheral blood T cells. Looking at the study overall: Recipients' peripheral blood served as the comparator for T cell receptor repertoires in transplanted livers.

Study conclusions and caveats: Intragraft T cell receptor repertoires of liver allografts were reported to differ from peripheral blood repertoires.

This receptor was obtained from a human patient who had a liver transplant. The graft donor may account for some of the T cells.

The CDR3 DNA follows: TGTGCCAGTAGCGTTCAGGGGAAGATTCTCGTGGATGGCTACACCTTC. Amino acids: CASSVQGKILVDGYTF. The chain joins TRBV19 to TRBJ1-2, with a tentative D call TRBD1 (6 bases). This CDR3 has 16 residues. V gave up 6 bases and J gave up 6 bases, with 23 bases separating them. Germline values: CDR1 LNHDA, CDR2 SQIVND (reference sequence).